The TCR beta chain under discussion was sequenced for a study of T-cell memory formation after mild COVID-19. Broader study findings: Contracting CD4+ clones were located mainly in CM and EM, and CD8+ clones in EMRA. There was a balanced CD4/CD8 profile in clones contracting day 15 to 85, and later expanders leaned CD4+. The appearance of some responding clones in pre-infection memory suggested that cross-reactive memory joined.

TCR alpha and TCR beta cDNA libraries carrying sample barcodes and UMIs came from 5'RACE with constant-segment primers. Each CDR3 protein gets one entry after TCRdb re-called the 5' RACE reads with MiXCR. The sample shows roughly 500,000 distinct CDR3 sequences, about 20% of them seen only once. This clonotype was found a few times. Its antigen remains unidentified. Germline V gene sequence: CDR1 MGHDK, CDR2 SYGVNS. V lost 6 bases to trimming and J lost 4 bases; unmatched junction nucleotides: 17. CDR3 length: 20 amino acids. This receptor was taken from an adult woman who had mild COVID-19 (a few samples of this study predate the infection). Cell type and time point are not known. Specimen: PBMCs or a T cell subset sorted from them (not recorded which). This chain joins TRBV25-1 and TRBJ2-1, with TRBD2 matching over 14 bases. The CDR3 DNA sequence: TGTGCCAGCAGGCCGACTATGGGGACTAGCGGGAGTCGGGGATACAATGAGCAGTTCTTC. Protein: CASRPTMGTSGSRGYNEQFF. The variable domain in full, completed from reference TRBV25-1 and TRBJ2-1, reads EADIYQTPRYLVIGTGKKITLECSQTMGHDKMYWYQQDPGMELHLIHYSYGVNSTEKGDLSSESTVSRIRTEHFPLTLESARPSHTSQYLCASRPTMGTSGSRGYNEQFFGPGTRLTVL.